What follows are 28 T cell receptor beta chains derived from one specimen sequenced in a study of T cell responses to AZD1222 COVID-19 vaccine. This table comes from immunoSEQ multiplex PCR, and its TCRdb copy is limited to in-frame clones, with some not included. The sample holds 150,000 to 200,000 clones; roughly 90% are singletons and the top ten take 1.5% to 2%. The source material was peripheral blood, sampled 28 days after the second AZD1222 dose. These receptors originate from an adult who received the AZD1222 COVID-19 vaccine.

The chain uses TRBV12-3 or TRBV12-4 and TRBJ2-7; possibly TRBD1 for D (6 bases). The V gene lost 6 bases and the J gene lost 7 bases, with 16 bases spanning the gap. The CDR3 runs 13 residues. The CDR3 coding sequence is TGTGCCAGCAGGACAGGTACCGGGGCGGAGCAGTACTTC. It encodes CASRTGTGAEQYF.

J is TRBJ1-6 and V is TRBV19, with D hard to call. The CDR3 runs to 13 residues. Trimming pared 2 bases from V and 5 bases from J, leaving 4 bases between. The germline CDR1 and CDR2 sequences are LNHDA and SQIVND (reference sequence). The CDR3 loop is CASSITNNSPLHF. The CDR3, as DNA: TGTGCCAGTAGTATAACTAATAATTCACCCCTCCACTTT.

In this sample, this clone turned up once. The rearrangement links TRBV19 to TRBJ1-1; no reliable D call. This CDR3 has 13 residues. The germline V and J ends were trimmed by 0 bases and 3 bases, with 5 bases remaining between them. Germline CDR1 LNHDA, CDR2 SQIVND (reference sequence). The CDR3 region has the DNA TGTGCCAGTAGTATAGAACTGTACACTGAAGCTTTCTTT. This codes for CASSIELYTEAFF.

The genes are TRBV6-5 and TRBJ1-2; 10 bases fit TRBD1. Per the germline V gene, CDR1 is MNHEY and CDR2 is SVGAGI. V gave up 2 bases and J gave up 4 bases; unmatched junction bases: 4. CDR3 size: 15 residues. In DNA form, the CDR3 reads TGTGCCAGCAGTTACGGGACAGGGGCCTCCTATGGCTACACCTTC. Protein: CASSYGTGASYGYTF.

The chain is built from TRBV19 and TRBJ2-3, with 10 nucleotides matching TRBD2. The CDR3 consists of 15 residues. V was pared by 9 bases and J by 1 base, with 7 bases of the junction left unmatched. Germline-derived CDR1 and CDR2 are LNHDA and SQIVND (reference sequence). The CDR3 coding sequence is TGTGCCAGGGGACGACTAGCGGGCTGCACAGATACGCAGTATTTT. It yields the protein CARGRLAGCTDTQYF.

This chain joins TRBV19 and TRBJ1-5; tentatively, D is TRBD1 (5 bases). This CDR3 has 16 amino acids. Germline values: CDR1 LNHDA, CDR2 SQIVND (reference sequence). V was clipped by 1 base and J by 0 bases, with 10 bases between them. As DNA, the CDR3 is TGTGCCAGTAGTATAGTTGGGGCAAGTAGCAATCAGCCCCAGCATTTT. Translating it yields CASSIVGASSNQPQHF. The complete variable domain, with remaining parts taken from reference TRBV19 and TRBJ1-5, reads DGGITQSPKYLFRKEGQNVTLSCEQNLNHDAMYWYRQDPGQGLRLIYYSQIVNDFQKGDIAEGYSVSREKKESFPLTVTSAQKNPTAFYLCASSIVGASSNQPQHFGDGTRLSIL.

This clone was seen a few times. This chain uses TRBV21-1 with TRBJ1-3. TRBV21-1 is flagged as a pseudogene. CDR3 length: 12 residues. For the CDR3, the DNA is TGTGCCAGCAGCAAGGAAGTCTGCACCATATATTTT. It encodes CASSKEVCTIYF.

This clone was counted a single time. The J gene is TRBJ1-1, the V gene TRBV6-5; TRBD1 might be the D (5 bases). The germline CDR1 and CDR2 sequences are MNHEY and SVGAGI. V was trimmed by 3 bases and J by 4 bases, leaving 15 bases between them. The CDR3 has 15 amino acids. The CDR3 DNA reads TGTGCCAGCAGTTATTCTAATCAGGGAGGCACTGAAGCTTTCTTT. Residues: CASSYSNQGGTEAFF.

The genes are TRBV7-9 and TRBJ1-1; D is undetermined. This CDR3 region has 14 residues. Trimming cost V 0 bases and J 2 bases, with 7 bases left between them. Per germline, CDR1 SEHNR and CDR2 FQNEAQ (reference sequence). The CDR3 bases are TGTGCCAGCAGCTTAGCGAGTCTAAACACTGAAGCTTTCTTT. Its protein product is CASSLASLNTEAFF.

This chain links TRBV5-1 with TRBJ1-6, with D perhaps TRBD1 (5 bases). CDR1 is SGHRS, CDR2 YFSETQ, per germline. The CDR3 has 15 residues. V lost 5 bases and J lost 4, with 13 bases in between. In DNA form, the CDR3 reads TGCGCCAGCAGTTCAAGGGACCTTTATAATTCACCCCTCCACTTT. Its protein is CASSSRDLYNSPLHF. The whole variable domain, remainder taken from reference TRBV5-1 and TRBJ1-6, is KAGVTQTPRYLIKTRGQQVTLSCSPISGHRSVSWYQQTPGQGLQFLFEYFSETQRNKGNFPGRFSGRQFSNSRSEMNVSTLELGDSALYLCASSSRDLYNSPLHFGNGTRLTVT.

The chain combines TRBV5-1 with TRBJ1-4; unclear D gene. Germline assignment: CDR1 SGHRS and CDR2 YFSETQ. The CDR3 has 14 residues. V was cut by 0 bases and J by 7 bases, with 10 bases left in between. CDR3 in amino acids: CASSLVAEGEKLFF. The CDR3 DNA follows: TGCGCCAGCAGCTTGGTAGCAGAGGGTGAAAAACTGTTTTTT.

The gene calls are TRBV3-1 (or the pseudogene TRBV3-2) and TRBJ1-1; 7 bases agree with TRBD1. The CDR3 loop spans 15 amino acids. Germline trimming cut 3 bases from V and 7 bases from J; bases unmatched to any gene: 11. CDR1 and CDR2 from the germline V gene are LGHDT and YNNKEL (reference sequence). CDR3 amino acids: CASSQSDRSPNEAFF. CDR3 in DNA: TGTGCCAGCAGCCAGTCGGACAGGAGCCCTAATGAAGCTTTCTTT.

The V call is TRBV6-5, the J call TRBJ1-6; no clear D gene. V dropped 6 bases and J dropped 7 bases, with 10 bases sitting between them. Germline assignment: CDR1 MNHEY and CDR2 SVGAGI. CDR3 length: 13 amino acids. CDR3 loop: CASSPVRNSPLHF. The CDR3 DNA reads as TGTGCCAGCAGCCCAGTCCGGAATTCACCCCTCCACTTT.

This clone was observed a single time. The chain couples TRBV2 to TRBJ1-3, with a tentative D call TRBD1 (5 bases). Germline loops: CDR1 SNHLY, CDR2 FYNNEI. V was cut by 4 bases and J by 1 base, with 14 bases left in between. The CDR3 contains 16 residues. CDR3 bases: TGTGCCAGCAGTGTCGCGGGGGGGACTTCTGGAAACACCATATATTTT. This gives the protein CASSVAGGTSGNTIYF.

The CDR3 DNA sequence: TGTGCCAGCAGCGTAGGGGCAGGCCCGAGCTCTGGAAACACCATATATTTT. Residues: CASSVGAGPSSGNTIYF. The chain joins TRBV9 to TRBJ1-3; unclear D gene. Deletions cut 0 bases from V and 0 bases from J, with 13 bases between. CDR3 length: 17 amino acids. CDR1 is SGDLS, CDR2 YYNGEE, per germline.

The chain recombines TRBV4-1 with TRBJ2-7; 8 bases are a match to TRBD1. This CDR3 is built from 14 residues. J lost 3 bases, V lost 1 base, and 2 bases had no gene match. Germline CDR1 MGHRA, CDR2 YSYEKL. The chain's CDR3 is CASSQGQGNYEQYF. The DNA for the CDR3 is TGCGCCAGCAGCCAAGGACAGGGGAACTACGAGCAGTACTTC.

The chain combines TRBV24-1 with TRBJ2-3; D is unresolved. V lost 4 bases and J 4 bases, leaving 11 bases between the germline ends. The CDR3 is 14 amino acids. The germline V gene encodes CDR1 KGHDR and CDR2 SFDVKD. The CDR3 sequence: CATSDPTRPDTQYF. The CDR3 bases are TGTGCCACCAGTGACCCCACCCGCCCAGATACGCAGTATTTT.

The chain couples TRBV29-1 to TRBJ1-2; D call uncertain. The V end was cut by 4 bases, the J end by 8 bases, with 11 bases between. Germline V lookup: CDR1 SQVTM, CDR2 ANQGSEA. This CDR3 is 11 amino acids long. The CDR3 region is CSVGPREGYTF. CDR3 sequence (DNA): TGCAGCGTTGGGCCAAGGGAAGGCTACACCTTC.

The count of this clone is one. The chain couples TRBV7-6 to TRBJ2-3, with 8 bases fitting TRBD2. The CDR3 consists of 17 residues. Per the germline V gene, CDR1 is SGHVS and CDR2 is FNYEAQ. V was pared by 2 bases and J by 4 bases, with 11 bases of the junction left unmatched. CDR3 in amino acids: CASSLLPLAARADTQYF. The DNA for the CDR3 is TGTGCCAGCAGCTTACTCCCACTAGCGGCAAGGGCAGATACGCAGTATTTT. Full variable domain (outside the CDR3, taken from reference TRBV7-6 and TRBJ2-3): GAGVSQSPRYKVTKRGQDVALRCDPISGHVSLYWYRQALGQGPEFLTYFNYEAQQDKSGLPNDRFSAERPEGSISTLTIQRTEQRDSAMYRCASSLLPLAARADTQYFGPGTRLTVL.

This clone was detected only once. This chain connects TRBV7-9 to TRBJ1-1; 8 nucleotides match TRBD1. Looked up from germline, CDR1 is SEHNR and CDR2 is FQNEAQ (reference sequence). V shed 2 bases, J shed 1 base, and the junction held 9 bases outside the gene matches. This CDR3 spans 17 amino acids. The CDR3 DNA is TGTGCCAGCAGCTTACCCCAAGGACAGGGACGGAACACTGAAGCTTTCTTT. Its translation is CASSLPQGQGRNTEAFF.

This sequence joins TRBV7-9 and TRBJ1-2, with 7 bases aligning to TRBD1. The germline CDR1 and CDR2 sequences are SEHNR and FQNEAQ (reference sequence). The CDR3 runs 14 residues. With 2 bases clipped from V and 7 bases from J, the junction kept 7 bases outside the gene matches. The chain's CDR3 is CASSLIAGGSGYTF. The CDR3 DNA reads TGTGCCAGCAGCTTAATTGCAGGGGGTAGTGGCTACACCTTC.

This sequence joins TRBV10-1 and TRBJ1-1; 10 bases agree with TRBD1. The CDR3 runs 16 residues. The germline gives CDR1 WNHNN, CDR2 SYGVQD (reference sequence). Germline trimming cut 3 bases from V and 4 bases from J; bases unmatched to any gene: 8. The CDR3 sequence: CASSDTGQGIGTEAFF. The CDR3 DNA is TGCGCCAGCAGTGATACGGGACAGGGGATCGGCACTGAAGCTTTCTTT.

The rearrangement uses TRBV6-5 and TRBJ2-1, with D hard to call. The V end lost 5 bases, the J end lost 9 bases, and 14 bases lay between the germline ends. Germline assignment: CDR1 MNHEY and CDR2 SVGAGI. The CDR3 extends over 13 amino acids. CDR3 protein: CASSLYSLGEQFF. The CDR3 nucleotides read TGTGCCAGCAGTCTCTACAGCCTTGGTGAGCAGTTCTTC.

The rearrangement uses TRBV18 and TRBJ2-2; weak D call: TRBD2 (5 bases). Germline-derived CDR1 and CDR2 are KGHSH and LQKENI. V was pared by 3 bases and J by 5 bases, with 19 bases between. This CDR3 is 17 amino acids long. For the CDR3, the DNA is TGTGCCAGCTCACCCCCCGGATTAGCGTCGGGTACCGGGGAGCTGTTTTTT. Protein product: CASSPPGLASGTGELFF.

The J gene is TRBJ2-2, the V gene TRBV2; 9 nucleotides align to TRBD1. This CDR3 has 15 amino acids. Losses at the gene ends were 5 bases for V and 5 bases for J; bases not matched to a gene: 6. Germline V lookup: CDR1 SNHLY, CDR2 FYNNEI. CDR3 sequence: CASSYRDRATGELFF. In nucleotides, the CDR3 is TGTGCCAGCAGTTACCGGGACAGGGCTACCGGGGAGCTGTTTTTT.

V and J are TRBV4-3 and TRBJ1-1; no firm D call. CDR1 and CDR2 (germline): LGHNA, YSLEER. The CDR3 consists of 14 residues. V lost 0 bases and J 2 bases, leaving 7 bases between the germline ends. The CDR3 protein is CASSQDVLNTEAFF. The CDR3 DNA is TGCGCCAGCAGCCAAGATGTTCTTAACACTGAAGCTTTCTTT.

CDR3 bases: TGTGCCAGCAGAGCGGACAGGGGGTCTTACAATGAGCAGTTCTTC. Protein product: CASRADRGSYNEQFF. This chain connects TRBV6-5 to TRBJ2-1; 10 bases map to TRBD1. Per the germline V gene, CDR1 is MNHEY and CDR2 is SVGAGI. CDR3 length: 15 amino acids. With V trimmed by 6 bases and J by 4 bases, 6 bases remained unmatched.

The V gene is TRBV7-3, the J gene TRBJ2-1; possible D gene TRBD1, 7 bases. Germline CDR1 is SGHTA and CDR2 is FQGTGA. The CDR3 is 13 residues long. V was trimmed by 2 bases and J by 9 bases, leaving 11 bases between them. CDR3 bases: TGTGCCAGCAGCTTATCCAGGGGGGCTGAGCAGTTCTTC. This encodes CASSLSRGAEQFF.